This record covers a single T cell receptor beta chain. These data originate in a study of blood T cell repertoires in COVID-19. Participants, about 18 to 90 years old, spanned more than 20 US areas. Participants reported their clinical history, and cohort assignment relied on those reports. Recovery among Cohort 3 donors was established by two negative PCRs, clearance, or symptom resolution. Per the original data handling: Estimation of nucleated cell counts was performed using reference gene primer amplification. Sequencing used immunoSEQ multiplex PCR; TCRdb keeps in-frame clones, though not all of them. V and J calls and clone size come straight from that table; D and trimming were deduced from the DNA. The sample has around 390,000 clones, more than 75% seen once. This CDR3 spans 19 amino acids. Germline loops: CDR1 SGHTA, CDR2 FQGNSA. Trimming removed 1 base at V and 5 bases at J, with 25 bases between.

The receptor was isolated from a woman aged 50 to 60 who had recovered from COVID-19. The chain employs TRBV7-2 and TRBJ2-3, with TRBD2 as a possible D gene (7 bases). Sequencing used PBMCs or T cells enriched from blood (not recorded which). The CDR3 coding sequence is TGTGCCAGCAGCTTAGTGGGGGAAGCGGGACACCCGCGGGAAGATACGCAGTATTTT. Protein: CASSLVGEAGHPREDTQYF.